This TCR beta chain came from a study of blood T cell repertoires in COVID-19. CDR1 SGHTA and CDR2 FQGTGA come from the germline V gene. The CDR3 totals 15 residues. Deletions cut 5 bases from V and 0 bases from J, with 11 bases between. This clone has only a few counts. Profiling relied on immunoSEQ multiplex PCR, and the TCRdb table lists in-frame clones only, not all of them. In the table there are under 200,000 clones, about four fifths of which are singletons. The chain links TRBV7-3 to TRBJ2-1, with D tentatively TRBD2 (5 bases). Sequencing input: peripheral blood. The source is an older man with active or convalescent COVID-19. CDR3 in DNA: TGTGCCAGCAGCGACTACCGGAGCTCCTACAATGAGCAGTTCTTC. Its translation is CASSDYRSSYNEQFF. Together with reference TRBV7-3 and TRBJ2-1, the CDR3 gives the full variable domain: GAGVSQTPSNKVTEKGKYVELRCDPISGHTALYWYRQSLGQGPEFLIYFQGTGAADDSGLPNDRFFAVRPEGSVSTLKIQRTERGDSAVYLCASSDYRSSYNEQFFGPGTRLTVL.